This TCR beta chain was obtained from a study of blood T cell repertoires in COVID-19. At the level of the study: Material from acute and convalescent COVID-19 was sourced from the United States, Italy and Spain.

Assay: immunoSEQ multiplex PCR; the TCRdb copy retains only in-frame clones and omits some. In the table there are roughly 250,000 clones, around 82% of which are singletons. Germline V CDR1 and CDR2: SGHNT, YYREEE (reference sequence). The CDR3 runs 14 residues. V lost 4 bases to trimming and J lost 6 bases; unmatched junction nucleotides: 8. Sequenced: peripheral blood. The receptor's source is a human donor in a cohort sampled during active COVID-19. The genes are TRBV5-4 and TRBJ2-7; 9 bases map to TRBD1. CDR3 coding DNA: TGTGCCAGCAGCCCTGGGACAGGGCCCGTCGAGCAGTACTTC. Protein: CASSPGTGPVEQYF.